This T cell receptor (beta chain) was identified during a study of vaccination effects on CD4 cells after COVID-19. General observations from the study: Long after vaccination, the clones induced by infection and by vaccine shrank markedly in size. The study had few convalescent patients and no early post-infection timepoints.

TCRdb's copy holds only in-frame clones and misses some; the assay was immunoSEQ multiplex PCR. The sample has about 20,000 clones; about 73% are singletons. Germline assignment: CDR1 MNHNY and CDR2 SVGAGI (reference sequence). The CDR3 totals 15 residues. Germline trimming cut 5 bases from V and 3 bases from J; bases unmatched to any gene: 4. Points on this clone: Its antigen is unknown.

Before sequencing took place, the ViraFEST assay used viral peptide pools to expand antigen-specific CD4+ T cells. Following a roughly ten-day culture, CD4+ T cells were purified. The study found no prior SARS-CoV-2 infection in the vaccine recipients, who tested negative for nucleocapsid antibodies. A half-medium replacement with IL-2 medium was carried out on days 3 and 7. This clonotype was sampled from a human donor who received a COVID-19 vaccine. The material sequenced was CD4+ T cells from PBMCs cultured with HCoV-229E spike peptides, taken before COVID-19 vaccination. The rearrangement joins TRBV6-6 to TRBJ2-2, with TRBD1 matching over 9 bases. The CDR3 region has the DNA TGTGCCAGCAGTCTCAGGACAGGGGACACCGGGGAGCTGTTTTTT. Protein sequence: CASSLRTGDTGELFF.